This T cell receptor (beta chain) was captured by sequencing in a study of blood T cell repertoires in COVID-19. In the authors' workflow: By means of reference gene primer amplification, nucleated cell counts were estimated. This table comes from immunoSEQ multiplex PCR, and its TCRdb copy is limited to in-frame clones, with some not included. The V and J calls and clone size were taken over from that table, and D and trimming were inferred from the DNA. This table holds over 250,000 clones, roughly 90% found once. Sequenced: peripheral blood. The clonotype was recovered from a woman aged 30 to 39 with COVID-19, enrolled during active disease.

In DNA, the CDR3 is TGTGCCAGCAGCTCATACACAGGGGATGGCTACACCTTC. Translating it yields CASSSYTGDGYTF. The V gene is TRBV7-3, the J gene TRBJ1-2; 7 bases are a match to TRBD1. Germline V gene lookup returns CDR1 SGHTA and CDR2 FQGTGA. V lost 4 bases to trimming and J lost 6 bases; unmatched junction nucleotides: 5. The CDR3 sequence is 13 residues long.